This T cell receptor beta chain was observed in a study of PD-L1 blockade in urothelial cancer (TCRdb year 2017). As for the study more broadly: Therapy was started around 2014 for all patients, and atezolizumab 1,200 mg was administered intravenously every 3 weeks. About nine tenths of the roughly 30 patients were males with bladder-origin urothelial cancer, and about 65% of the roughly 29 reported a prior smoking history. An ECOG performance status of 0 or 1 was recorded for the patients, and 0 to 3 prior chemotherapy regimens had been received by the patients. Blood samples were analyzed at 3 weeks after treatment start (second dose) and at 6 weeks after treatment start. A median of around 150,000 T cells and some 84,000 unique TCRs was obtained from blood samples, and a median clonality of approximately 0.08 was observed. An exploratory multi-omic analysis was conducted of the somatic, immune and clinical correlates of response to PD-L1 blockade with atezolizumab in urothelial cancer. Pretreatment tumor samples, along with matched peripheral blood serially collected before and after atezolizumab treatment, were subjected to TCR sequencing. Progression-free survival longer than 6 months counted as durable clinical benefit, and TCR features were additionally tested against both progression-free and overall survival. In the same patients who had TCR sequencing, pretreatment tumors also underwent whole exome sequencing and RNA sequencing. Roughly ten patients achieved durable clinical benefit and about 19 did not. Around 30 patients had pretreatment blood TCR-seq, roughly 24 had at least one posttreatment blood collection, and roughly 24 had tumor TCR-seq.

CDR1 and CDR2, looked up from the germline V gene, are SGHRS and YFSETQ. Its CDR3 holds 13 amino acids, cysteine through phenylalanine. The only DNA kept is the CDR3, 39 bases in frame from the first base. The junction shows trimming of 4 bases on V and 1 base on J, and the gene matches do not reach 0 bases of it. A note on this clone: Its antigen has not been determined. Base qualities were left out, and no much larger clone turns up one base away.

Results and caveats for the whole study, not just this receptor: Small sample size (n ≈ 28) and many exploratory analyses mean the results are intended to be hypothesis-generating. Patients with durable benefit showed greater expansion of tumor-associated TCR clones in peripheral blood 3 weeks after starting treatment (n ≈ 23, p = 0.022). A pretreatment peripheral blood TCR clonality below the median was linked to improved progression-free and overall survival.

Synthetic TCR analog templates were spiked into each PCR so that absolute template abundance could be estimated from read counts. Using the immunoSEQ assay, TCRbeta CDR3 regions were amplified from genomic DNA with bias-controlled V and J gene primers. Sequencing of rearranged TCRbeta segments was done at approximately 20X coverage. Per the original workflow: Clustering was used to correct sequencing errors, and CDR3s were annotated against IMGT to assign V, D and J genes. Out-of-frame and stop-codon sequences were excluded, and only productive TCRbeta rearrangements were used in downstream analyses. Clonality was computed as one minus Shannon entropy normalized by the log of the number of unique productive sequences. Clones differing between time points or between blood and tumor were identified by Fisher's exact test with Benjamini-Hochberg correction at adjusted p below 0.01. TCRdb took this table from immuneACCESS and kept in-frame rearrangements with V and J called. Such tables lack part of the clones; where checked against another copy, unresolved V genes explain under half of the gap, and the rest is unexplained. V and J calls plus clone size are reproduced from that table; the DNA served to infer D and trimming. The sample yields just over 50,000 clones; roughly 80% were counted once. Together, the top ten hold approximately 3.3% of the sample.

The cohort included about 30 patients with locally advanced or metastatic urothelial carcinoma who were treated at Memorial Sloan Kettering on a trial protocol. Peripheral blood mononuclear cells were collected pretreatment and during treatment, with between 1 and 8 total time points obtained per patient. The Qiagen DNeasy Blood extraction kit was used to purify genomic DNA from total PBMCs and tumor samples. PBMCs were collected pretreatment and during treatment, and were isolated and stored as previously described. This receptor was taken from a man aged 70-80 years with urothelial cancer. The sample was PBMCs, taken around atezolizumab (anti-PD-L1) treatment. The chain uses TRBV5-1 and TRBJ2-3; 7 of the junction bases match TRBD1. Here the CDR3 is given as CASSDRGTDTQYF. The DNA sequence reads TGCGCCAGCAGCGACAGGGGCACAGATACGCAGTATTTT.